Presented here are 23 T cell receptor beta chains from one specimen sequenced in a study of blood T cell repertoires in COVID-19. Sequenced by immunoSEQ multiplex PCR; TCRdb stores in-frame clones only, minus some. The sample gives about 280,000 clones, around 85% of which show up once; about 2.5% is in the top ten. The sequenced material came from PBMCs or T cells enriched from blood (not recorded which). Every receptor here comes from a woman in her forties or fifties who had recovered from COVID-19.

This chain joins TRBV5-5 and TRBJ1-5; 10 bases fit TRBD1. The CDR3 is made up of 14 amino acids. V lost 3 bases, J lost 6 bases, and 3 bases stayed unmatched. In germline, CDR1 is SGHKS, CDR2 YYEKEE (reference sequence). The CDR3 region is CASSWGQGIQPQHF. CDR3 DNA sequence: TGTGCCAGCAGCTGGGGACAGGGGATTCAGCCCCAGCATTTT.

This chain uses TRBV7-9 with TRBJ1-5; 7 bases are shared with TRBD1. This CDR3 is 15 amino acids long. With V trimmed by 5 bases and J by 0 bases, 4 bases remained unmatched. Per the germline V gene, CDR1 is SEHNR and CDR2 is FQNEAQ (reference sequence). The chain's CDR3 is CASSGGQFSNQPQHF. The CDR3 nucleotides are TGTGCCAGCAGCGGGGGACAGTTTAGCAATCAGCCCCAGCATTTT.

The chain recombines TRBV2 with TRBJ1-1; 10 bases agree with TRBD1. This CDR3 has 18 residues. CDR1 and CDR2 (germline): SNHLY, FYNNEI. V dropped 4 bases and J dropped 1; count of bases not matched to a gene: 12. The DNA for the CDR3 is TGTGCCAGCAGTGCCCGCCACGGGACAGGGGCAAGGAACACTGAAGCTTTCTTT. It is translated as CASSARHGTGARNTEAFF.

V usage is TRBV2 and J usage is TRBJ2-2, with D perhaps matching TRBD1 (6 bases). Looked up from germline, CDR1 is SNHLY and CDR2 is FYNNEI. Trimming stripped 4 bases from V and 8 bases from J, with 14 bases between. The CDR3 loop spans 14 amino acids. In DNA, the CDR3 is TGTGCCAGCAGTGTATACAGGGCAGGAGGGGAGCTGTTTTTT. Protein sequence: CASSVYRAGGELFF.

V and J are TRBV6-5 and TRBJ2-6; D uncertain. The V gene lost 2 bases and the J gene lost 0 bases, with 8 bases spanning the gap. Germline CDR1 MNHEY, CDR2 SVGAGI. This CDR3 has 16 residues. The CDR3 nucleotides are TGTGCCAGCAGTTACGAGGCAGCCTCTGGGGCCAACGTCCTGACTTTC. It specifies CASSYEAASGANVLTF.

DNA of the CDR3: TGTGCCAGCAGCCAAGAGGGTAGCGGGAGATTCGGGGAGCTGTTTTTT. Translation gives CASSQEGSGRFGELFF. V usage is TRBV4-2 and J usage is TRBJ2-2, with 9 bases lining up with TRBD2. CDR1 LGHNA and CDR2 YNFKEQ come from the germline V gene. V dropped 0 bases and J dropped 7; count of bases not matched to a gene: 6. This CDR3 contains 16 residues.

The chain is built from TRBV18 and TRBJ2-5, with 14 bases identical to TRBD2. This CDR3 is 14 amino acids long. The V gene's germline CDR1 is KGHSH and CDR2 LQKENI. V lost 5 bases, J lost 5 bases, and 1 base stayed unmatched. For the CDR3, the DNA is TGTGCCAGCTCAAGGACTAGCGGGAGGGAGACCCAGTACTTC. Protein product: CASSRTSGRETQYF.

The rearrangement links TRBV30 to TRBJ1-1; TRBD1 might be the D (5 bases). This CDR3 is built from 11 residues. Trimming took 0 bases from V and 6 from J, leaving 5 bases between them. CDR1 is GTSNPN and CDR2 is SVGIG in the germline V gene (reference sequence). The CDR3 region has the DNA TGTGCCTGGAGTGTACAGGCTGAAGCTTTCTTT. It translates to CAWSVQAEAFF.

The V gene is TRBV3-1 (or the pseudogene TRBV3-2), the J gene TRBJ1-5, with 9 bases aligning to TRBD1. The CDR3 consists of 14 residues. In germline, CDR1 is LGHDT, CDR2 YNNKEL (reference sequence). The junction had 6 bases not matched to a gene; V was cut back by 5 bases and J by 7 bases. The CDR3 sequence: CASSNRGPGQPQHF. The DNA for the CDR3 is TGTGCCAGCAGCAACAGGGGGCCGGGGCAGCCCCAGCATTTT.

The chain employs TRBV7-9 and TRBJ1-5; 12 positions agree with TRBD1. The V gene end was trimmed by 1 base and the J gene end by 9 bases; junction bases not matched to a gene: 4. The CDR3 loop spans 15 amino acids. The germline gives CDR1 SEHNR, CDR2 FQNEAQ (reference sequence). The CDR3 coding sequence is TGTGCCAGCAGCTTAGGGGACAGGGGGCTTTGGCCCCAGCATTTT. Translated: CASSLGDRGLWPQHF.

The V gene is TRBV7-8, the J gene TRBJ2-5; TRBD1 might be the D (5 bases). The V and J ends lost 5 bases and 2 bases respectively, with 27 bases between them. The CDR3 length is 19 residues. Germline V gene lookup returns CDR1 SGHVS and CDR2 FQNEAQ. For the CDR3, the DNA is TGTGCCAGCAGCCCCAAAGTACCTGAGGTCGCAGGGTGGCAAGAGACCCAGTACTTC. Translation gives CASSPKVPEVAGWQETQYF.

This clone occurred a few times. The chain employs TRBV30 and TRBJ2-1; 7 bases are a match to TRBD2. Germline V gene data show CDR1 as GTSNPN and CDR2 as SVGIG (reference sequence). The CDR3 extends over 15 amino acids. Trimming removed 4 bases from V and 1 base from J; junction bases left unmatched: 7. The CDR3 protein is CAWKPSGTSYNEQFF. The CDR3 DNA reads TGTGCCTGGAAACCGAGCGGGACTTCCTACAATGAGCAGTTCTTC.

This clone was detected only a few times. This sequence joins TRBV5-1 and TRBJ1-2, with D uncertain. Trimming took off 6 bases at V and 0 bases at J, with 15 bases between the two ends. Per germline, CDR1 SGHRS and CDR2 YFSETQ. CDR3 length: 15 residues. DNA for the CDR3: TGCGCCAGCACTCTGGGTGCTGGAGCTAACTATGGCTACACCTTC. Amino acids: CASTLGAGANYGYTF.

The genes are TRBV28 and TRBJ2-3, with D possibly being TRBD2 (6 bases). The CDR3 runs to 15 residues. The V gene lost 3 bases and the J gene lost 1 base, with 11 bases spanning the gap. Germline V CDR1 and CDR2: MDHEN, SYDVKM. The CDR3 bases are TGTGCCAGCAGTTTTAGGTTAGCGGGCACAGATACGCAGTATTTT. Translation gives CASSFRLAGTDTQYF.

The CDR3 DNA follows: TGCGCCAGCAGCCAAGGCCCCCACCGGGGGGGATACCACGAGCAGTACTTC. Its translation: CASSQGPHRGGYHEQYF. This chain joins TRBV4-1 and TRBJ2-7; 8 bases agree with TRBD2. Germline-derived CDR1 and CDR2 are MGHRA and YSYEKL. This CDR3 is 17 amino acids long. V shed 1 base, J shed 5 bases, and the junction held 13 bases outside the gene matches.

The J gene is TRBJ1-5, the V gene TRBV19, with D possibly TRBD1 on 5 matching bases. V was trimmed by 10 bases and J by 1 base, leaving 26 bases between them. This CDR3 is 18 amino acids long. Germline lookup yields CDR1 LNHDA and CDR2 SQIVND (reference sequence). The CDR3 DNA follows: TGTGCCACCCGTACCGGACCGCCCGGGGGGGTGAGCAATCAGCCCCAGCATTTT. Protein sequence: CATRTGPPGGVSNQPQHF.

The chain has TRBV2 and TRBJ1-1, with a possible D match to TRBD1 (5 bases). From germline, CDR1 is SNHLY and CDR2 FYNNEI. The CDR3 is 13 residues long. V lost 10 bases to trimming and J lost 1 base, with 13 bases between them. The CDR3 DNA follows: TGTGCCAACCCGGGGGACGGGAACACTGAAGCTTTCTTT. Protein product: CANPGDGNTEAFF.

The chain combines TRBV12-3 or TRBV12-4 with TRBJ2-7, with 11 bases matching TRBD2. There are 13 residues in the CDR3. J gave up 6 bases and V 2 bases, and 0 bases lay outside the gene matches. DNA for the CDR3: TGTGCCAGCAGTTTACTAGCGGGGGGCGAGCAGTACTTC. Encoded protein: CASSLLAGGEQYF.

The chain is built from TRBV30 and TRBJ1-2, with D possibly TRBD1 on 5 matching bases. The CDR3 runs to 13 residues. CDR1 and CDR2 (germline): GTSNPN, SVGIG (reference sequence). V dropped 3 bases and J dropped 7 bases, with 15 bases sitting between them. CDR3 in DNA: TGTGCCTGGAGAGGGCAGGGTAGGAGTGGCTACACCTTC. Translating gives CAWRGQGRSGYTF.

The rearrangement uses TRBV30 and TRBJ1-1; a weak D match, TRBD1 (5 bases). The CDR3 consists of 11 residues. Germline lookup yields CDR1 GTSNPN and CDR2 SVGIG (reference sequence). Trimming removed 7 bases at V and 1 base at J, with 7 bases between. The CDR3 loop reads CASQENTEAFF. The CDR3 region has the DNA TGTGCCTCACAGGAGAACACTGAAGCTTTCTTT. Based on the CDR3 plus reference TRBV30 and TRBJ1-1, the full variable domain is SQTIHQWPATLVQPVGSPLSLECTVEGTSNPNLYWYRQAAGRGLQLLFYSVGIGQISSEVPQNLSASRPQDRQFILSSKKLLLSDSGFYLCASQENTEAFFGQGTRLTVV.

The chain recombines TRBV7-9 with TRBJ1-1; maybe TRBD1 (5 bases). Germline V gene lookup returns CDR1 SEHNR and CDR2 FQNEAQ (reference sequence). The CDR3 runs to 13 residues. Trimming removed 7 bases at V and 1 base at J, with 10 bases between. In nucleotides, the CDR3 is TGTGCCAGCATCCGTACAGGGAACACTGAAGCTTTCTTT. It is translated as CASIRTGNTEAFF.

The chain is built from TRBV3-1 (or the pseudogene TRBV3-2) and TRBJ1-3; possible D gene TRBD1, 5 bases. V lost 4 bases to trimming and J lost 3 bases, with 16 bases between them. CDR1 LGHDT and CDR2 YNNKEL come from the germline V gene (reference sequence). This CDR3 has 16 amino acids. CDR3: CASSRRQRNYGNTIYF. The CDR3 region has the DNA TGTGCCAGCAGCCGAAGACAGAGAAATTATGGAAACACCATATATTTT.

J is TRBJ2-5 and V is TRBV5-8; D remains unclear. CDR3 length: 14 amino acids. The germline gives CDR1 SGHTS, CDR2 YDEGEE. The germline V and J ends were trimmed by 0 bases and 1 base, with 7 bases remaining between them. This chain's CDR3 is CASSLVNSQETQYF. The CDR3 DNA sequence: TGTGCCAGCAGCTTGGTAAACAGCCAAGAGACCCAGTACTTC.